The 19 T cell receptor beta chains given below trace back to one sample, sequenced in a study of graft-versus-host responses after intestinal transplantation. TCRdb keeps only in-frame clones here, not all; method: immunoSEQ multiplex PCR. The sample carries tens of thousands of clones, approximately 92% recorded once. This specimen was bone marrow, taken approximately 100 weeks after intestinal transplantation. The receptors here all came from a human patient who received an intestinal transplant, so some T cells may come from the graft donor.

The DNA of the CDR3 is TGTGCCAGCAGTGTTCCCGGCAATGAGCAGTTCTTC. Translated, it gives CASSVPGNEQFF. This chain joins TRBV6-1 and TRBJ2-1, with no clear D. CDR3 length equals 12 residues. Between the trimmed V and J ends, which lost 4 bases and 6 bases, there was a span of 7 bases. Germline CDR1 reads MNHNS; CDR2 reads SASEGT.

The genes are TRBV29-1 and TRBJ1-1, with D possibly matching TRBD1 (6 bases). Trimming left V 0 bases short and J 3 bases short, with 11 bases between. Germline values: CDR1 SQVTM, CDR2 ANQGSEA. This CDR3 is 14 amino acids long. As DNA, the CDR3 is TGCAGCGTTGAAGAACCCCGGGGGCACACTGAAGCTTTCTTT. Translating gives CSVEEPRGHTEAFF.

The chain has TRBV7-2 and TRBJ2-5; unclear D gene. Germline V gene lookup returns CDR1 SGHTA and CDR2 FQGNSA. V was clipped by 1 base and J by 9 bases, with 9 bases between them. CDR3 size: 12 residues. CDR3 loop: CASSLGGGAQYF. The CDR3 DNA is TGTGCCAGCAGCTTAGGGGGTGGGGCCCAGTACTTC.

The chain has TRBV5-1 and TRBJ2-5; TRBD1 matches at 8 bases. V was clipped by 4 bases and J by 2 bases; unmatched bases: 7. Germline assignment: CDR1 SGHRS and CDR2 YFSETQ. The CDR3 is made up of 15 amino acids. CDR3 region: CASSRGQGEQETQYF. The CDR3, as DNA: TGCGCCAGCAGCCGCGGACAGGGTGAACAAGAGACCCAGTACTTC.

J is TRBJ1-6 and V is TRBV10-3; 11 positions agree with TRBD1. V was clipped by 6 bases and J by 10 bases; unmatched bases: 5. CDR3 length: 14 amino acids. Germline-derived CDR1 and CDR2 are ENHRY and SYGVKD. The CDR3 sequence is CAISSGQGESPLHF. Written as DNA, the CDR3 is TGTGCCATCAGCTCGGGACAGGGGGAGTCACCCCTCCACTTT.

The chain uses TRBV9 and TRBJ1-3, with TRBD1 as a possible D gene (6 bases). V was shortened by 7 bases and J by 2 bases, with 10 bases between the two germline ends. This CDR3 comprises 13 residues. Germline V gene data show CDR1 as SGDLS and CDR2 as YYNGEE. DNA for the CDR3: TGTGCCAGCCGGGGGCGCGCTGGAAACACCATATATTTT. Amino acids: CASRGRAGNTIYF.

This clone was seen only a few times. The chain is built from TRBV5-4 and TRBJ1-6; D is unclear. From germline, CDR1 is SGHNT and CDR2 YYREEE (reference sequence). Between the trimmed V and J ends, which lost 4 bases and 0 bases, there was a span of 8 bases. The CDR3 totals 15 residues. CDR3 protein: CASSQRYSYNSPLHF. In DNA, the CDR3 is TGTGCCAGCAGCCAGCGATACTCCTATAATTCACCCCTCCACTTT.

The genes are TRBV12-5 and TRBJ2-7, with 7 bases fitting TRBD1. This CDR3 has 17 residues. V shed 2 bases, J shed 0 bases, and the junction held 10 bases outside the gene matches. The germline V gene has CDR1 LGHNT and CDR2 FRNRAP. DNA of the CDR3: TGTGCTAGTGGTTTGAGATTTGGCCCAGGGGGCTCCTACGAGCAGTACTTC. This encodes CASGLRFGPGGSYEQYF.

The genes are TRBV9 and TRBJ2-3; 8 bases align to TRBD2. In germline, CDR1 is SGDLS, CDR2 YYNGEE. This CDR3 is built from 20 residues. Unmatched junction bases numbered 22, after V lost 3 bases and J lost 4 bases. The CDR3 DNA sequence: TGTGCCAGCAGCGCAACAGCGGGGGTCGTGAGGGAACCGCTGCCAGATACGCAGTATTTT. Protein product: CASSATAGVVREPLPDTQYF.

This clone was counted once. V usage is TRBV9 and J usage is TRBJ2-1, with D unresolved. Trimming stripped 4 bases from V and 6 bases from J, with 8 bases between. The CDR3 contains 12 residues. From germline, CDR1 is SGDLS and CDR2 YYNGEE. The CDR3 sequence is CASSLLFNEQFF. DNA of the CDR3: TGTGCCAGCAGCCTTCTCTTCAATGAGCAGTTCTTC.

This clone has more than one count but fewer than ten. This chain joins TRBV30 and TRBJ1-4; D remains ambiguous. The CDR3 totals 11 residues. V was pared by 0 bases and J by 8 bases, with 4 bases between. Per the germline V gene, CDR1 is GTSNPN and CDR2 is SVGIG (reference sequence). CDR3 region: CAWSVLEKLFF. Here the CDR3 DNA reads TGTGCCTGGAGTGTACTGGAAAAACTGTTTTTT.

The chain couples TRBV7-6 to TRBJ1-4; perhaps TRBD1 as D (6 bases). The germline V gene has CDR1 SGHVS and CDR2 FNYEAQ. The CDR3 has 15 amino acids. V dropped 4 bases and J dropped 6 bases, with 15 bases sitting between them. CDR3 sequence: CASSSTPGADEKLFF. The CDR3 nucleotides are TGTGCCAGCAGCTCCACCCCAGGGGCCGATGAAAAACTGTTTTTT.

This chain joins TRBV5-1 and TRBJ1-6; D ambiguous. Germline V gene lookup returns CDR1 SGHRS and CDR2 YFSETQ. Trimming cost V 5 bases and J 6 bases, with 6 bases left between them. This CDR3 is built from 12 residues. The CDR3 is CASSNSNSPLHF. CDR3 DNA: TGCGCCAGCAGTAACAGTAATTCACCCCTCCACTTT. The full variable domain, its missing parts supplied by reference TRBV5-1 and TRBJ1-6, is KAGVTQTPRYLIKTRGQQVTLSCSPISGHRSVSWYQQTPGQGLQFLFEYFSETQRNKGNFPGRFSGRQFSNSRSEMNVSTLELGDSALYLCASSNSNSPLHFGNGTRLTVT.

The V call is TRBV7-6, the J call TRBJ1-5; D ambiguous. The CDR3 spans 16 residues. Germline CDR1 and CDR2: SGHVS and FNYEAQ. The V gene lost 1 base and the J gene lost 6 bases, with 16 bases spanning the gap. CDR3 residues: CASSLDPFPSVQPQHF. CDR3 nucleotides: TGTGCCAGCAGCTTAGACCCGTTCCCCAGTGTTCAGCCCCAGCATTTT.

This chain links TRBV11-1 with TRBJ1-2; tentatively, D is TRBD1 (6 bases). In germline, CDR1 is SGHAT, CDR2 FQDESV (reference sequence). V shed 3 bases and J shed 3 bases, with 8 bases lying between them. The CDR3 has 13 residues. The DNA for the CDR3 is TGTGCCAGCAGCTTGACAGGCGACTATGGCTACACCTTC. Amino acid sequence: CASSLTGDYGYTF. Complete variable domain (other parts from reference TRBV11-1 and TRBJ1-2): EAEVAQSPRYKITEKSQAVAFWCDPISGHATLYWYRQILGQGPELLVQFQDESVVDDSQLPKDRFSAERLKGVDSTLKIQPAELGDSAMYLCASSLTGDYGYTFGSGTRLTVV.

The sample holds one count of this clone. This chain uses TRBV6-6 with TRBJ1-1; no clear D gene. Germline values: CDR1 MNHNY, CDR2 SVGAGI (reference sequence). This CDR3 spans 13 amino acids. Between the trimmed V and J ends, which lost 7 bases and 5 bases, there was a span of 14 bases. CDR3: CASTDPGKTEAFF. CDR3 DNA sequence: TGTGCCAGCACGGACCCGGGGAAGACTGAAGCTTTCTTT.

V usage is TRBV27 and J usage is TRBJ2-5; 7 bases match TRBD2. Trimming took 5 bases from V and 1 from J; bases not matched to a gene: 4. The germline V gene encodes CDR1 MNHEY and CDR2 SMNVEV (reference sequence). CDR3 length equals 14 residues. The CDR3 DNA reads TGTGCCAGCAGTATCGGGGGGTTCCAAGAGACCCAGTACTTC. It translates to CASSIGGFQETQYF.

V usage is TRBV28 and J usage is TRBJ2-1, with 7 bases that match TRBD2. This CDR3 spans 15 amino acids. Germline V CDR1 and CDR2: MDHEN, SYDVKM. The J segment lost 4 bases and the V segment lost 6 bases, leaving 9 bases of the junction unmatched. This CDR3 is CASRGGEGYYNEQFF. Here the CDR3 DNA reads TGTGCCAGCAGGGGAGGGGAGGGCTATTACAATGAGCAGTTCTTC.

The chain links TRBV4-2 to TRBJ2-6; 7 positions agree with TRBD1. CDR3 length equals 18 residues. The germline V gene has CDR1 LGHNA and CDR2 YNFKEQ. Trimming removed 4 bases from V and 1 base from J; junction bases left unmatched: 10. CDR3 nucleotides: TGTGCCAGCAGCCCAGAGGACAGGAGCCCATCTGGGGCCAACGTCCTGACTTTC. Translation gives CASSPEDRSPSGANVLTF.